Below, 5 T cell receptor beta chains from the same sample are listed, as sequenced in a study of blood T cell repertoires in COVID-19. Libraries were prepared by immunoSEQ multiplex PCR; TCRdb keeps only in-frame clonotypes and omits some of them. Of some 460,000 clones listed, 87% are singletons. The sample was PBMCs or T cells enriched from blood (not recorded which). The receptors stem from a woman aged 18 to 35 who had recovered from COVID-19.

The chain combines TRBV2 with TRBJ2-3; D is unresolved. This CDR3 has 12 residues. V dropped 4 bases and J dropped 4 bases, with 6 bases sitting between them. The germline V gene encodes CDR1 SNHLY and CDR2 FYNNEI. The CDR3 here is CASSGASDTQYF. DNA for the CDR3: TGTGCCAGCAGTGGGGCCTCAGATACGCAGTATTTT.

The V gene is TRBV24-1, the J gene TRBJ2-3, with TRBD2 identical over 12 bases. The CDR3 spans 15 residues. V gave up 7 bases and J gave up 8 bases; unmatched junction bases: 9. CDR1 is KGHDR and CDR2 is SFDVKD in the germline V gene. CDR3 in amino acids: CATSPGTSGWSTQYF. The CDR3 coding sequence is TGTGCCACCAGCCCTGGGACTAGCGGGTGGTCTACGCAGTATTTT.

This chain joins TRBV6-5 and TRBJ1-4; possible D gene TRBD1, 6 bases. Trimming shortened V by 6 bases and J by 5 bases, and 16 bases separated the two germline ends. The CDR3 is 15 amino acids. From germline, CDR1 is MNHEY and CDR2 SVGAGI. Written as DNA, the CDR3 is TGTGCCAGCAGCCAGGGGAGCGCCGGAAATGAAAAACTGTTTTTT. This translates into CASSQGSAGNEKLFF.

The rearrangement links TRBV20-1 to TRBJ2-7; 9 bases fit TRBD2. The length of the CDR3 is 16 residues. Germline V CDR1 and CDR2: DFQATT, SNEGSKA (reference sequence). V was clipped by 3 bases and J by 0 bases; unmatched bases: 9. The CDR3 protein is CSASPAGGSSSYEQYF. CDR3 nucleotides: TGCAGTGCTAGTCCAGCGGGGGGATCCAGCTCCTACGAGCAGTACTTC.

CDR3 DNA sequence: TGCGCCAGCAGCGAACTGACAGATGAAGCTTTCTTT. It encodes CASSELTDEAFF. The chain has TRBV5-1 and TRBJ1-1, with D tentatively TRBD1 (5 bases). The CDR3 runs to 12 residues. Germline V lookup: CDR1 SGHRS, CDR2 YFSETQ. V lost 4 bases and J lost 7, with 11 bases in between.